What follows are 5 T cell receptor beta chains derived from one specimen sequenced in a study of PD-1 blockade in classical Hodgkin lymphoma. Sequencing was performed with immunoSEQ multiplex PCR; in TCRdb, only in-frame clones are kept and a portion is missing. Of about 4,800 clones detected, approximately 81% appear once; the ten largest clones hold roughly 3.1%. Time point specified: cycle 4 day 1 (C4D1), after around six weeks of nivolumab. Autologous stem cell transplantation was followed by relapse in every patient, and brentuximab vedotin exposure varied. Magnetic negative selection was used to purify CD4+ T cells from thawed PBMCs. The sample was CD4+ T cells from blood, taken before the fourth cycle of nivolumab. The receptor set was obtained from a human donor with classical Hodgkin lymphoma.

This clone was recorded once. The CDR3 loop reads CASSPWGDTQYF. CDR3 nucleotide sequence: TGTGCCAGCAGCCCCTGGGGAGATACGCAGTATTTT. The chain carries TRBV7-6 and TRBJ2-3; unclear D gene. The length of the CDR3 is 12 residues. Germline V gene lookup returns CDR1 SGHVS and CDR2 FNYEAQ. Deletions cut 5 bases from V and 5 bases from J, with 8 bases between.

The chain joins TRBV4-3 to TRBJ2-5; D may be TRBD1 or TRBD2 (5 bases each). The CDR3 contains 14 residues. CDR1 and CDR2 from the germline V gene are LGHNA and YSLEER. V was pared by 4 bases and J by 4 bases, with 13 bases between. This CDR3 reads CASSLRDRVETQYF. CDR3 nucleotide sequence: TGCGCCAGCAGCCTCCGGGACCGCGTAGAGACCCAGTACTTC.

The rearrangement uses TRBV4-2 and TRBJ2-7; D gene uncertain. The CDR3 covers 13 residues. V lost 1 base, J lost 3 bases, and 7 bases lay in between. Germline assignment: CDR1 LGHNA and CDR2 YNFKEQ. Written as DNA, the CDR3 is TGTGCCAGCAGCCAAGCGAAGGGCTACGAGCAGTACTTC. Translation: CASSQAKGYEQYF.

This clone was seen only a few times. The J gene is TRBJ2-2, the V gene TRBV5-1; D is possibly TRBD1 (7 bases). The CDR3 spans 14 residues. The V end was cut by 5 bases, the J end by 5 bases, with 13 bases between. The germline V gene encodes CDR1 SGHRS and CDR2 YFSETQ. CDR3 sequence (DNA): TGCGCCAGCAGGTTGCCAGGGGGGACCGGGGAGCTGTTTTTT. It codes for CASRLPGGTGELFF.

This chain links TRBV19 with TRBJ2-1; D gene ambiguous. V shed 3 bases and J shed 0 bases, with 9 bases lying between them. This CDR3 comprises 15 residues. The V gene's germline CDR1 is LNHDA and CDR2 SQIVND (reference sequence). CDR3: CASSMQESSYNEQFF. The CDR3 nucleotides are TGTGCCAGTAGTATGCAAGAGAGCTCCTACAATGAGCAGTTCTTC. Looking up the rest from reference TRBV19 and TRBJ2-1 gives the full variable domain: DGGITQSPKYLFRKEGQNVTLSCEQNLNHDAMYWYRQDPGQGLRLIYYSQIVNDFQKGDIAEGYSVSREKKESFPLTVTSAQKNPTAFYLCASSMQESSYNEQFFGPGTRLTVL.